These 14 T cell receptor beta chains were sequenced from one sample in a study of vaccination effects on CD4 cells after COVID-19. ViraFEST assay sequencing came after antigen-specific CD4+ T cells were expanded with viral peptide pools. It was after more than 8 days of culture that CD4+ T cells were isolated. Prior SARS-CoV-2 infection was absent in the vaccine recipients, as shown by negative nucleocapsid antibodies. No antigens are known for them. Clones were sequenced by immunoSEQ multiplex PCR, and TCRdb holds only the in-frame ones, with some missing. The sample shows approximately 23,000 clones, 60% to 80% of them seen only once. Sequenced material: CD4+ T cells from PBMCs cultured with HCoV-NL63 spike peptides, taken before COVID-19 vaccination. Source of these receptors: a human donor who received a COVID-19 vaccine.

CDR3 region: CASSFGQEAFF. DNA of the CDR3: TGTGCCAGCAGTTTCGGACAAGAAGCTTTCTTT. The chain has TRBV12-3 or TRBV12-4 and TRBJ1-1, with D perhaps TRBD1 (5 bases). The CDR3 is made up of 11 amino acids. Trimming shortened V by 3 bases and J by 8 bases, and 7 bases separated the two germline ends.

This CDR3 is CASSLVGASYSYNEQFF. The CDR3 DNA sequence: TGTGCCAGCAGCTTAGTAGGGGCGAGTTACTCCTACAATGAGCAGTTCTTC. The genes are TRBV7-2 and TRBJ2-1; D is perhaps TRBD1 (5 bases). CDR1 is SGHTA and CDR2 is FQGNSA in the germline V gene. This CDR3 has 17 residues. V was cut by 1 base and J by 0 bases, with 13 bases left in between.

The chain is built from TRBV18 and TRBJ2-7, with 7 nucleotides matching TRBD1. There are 14 residues in the CDR3. V lost 1 base to trimming and J lost 2 bases; unmatched junction nucleotides: 2. Germline V lookup: CDR1 KGHSH, CDR2 LQKENI. CDR3 amino acids: CASSPRQGPYEQYF. The CDR3 bases are TGTGCCAGCTCACCACGACAGGGTCCCTACGAGCAGTACTTC.

This chain connects TRBV6-1 to TRBJ1-1; no clear D gene. The CDR3 loop spans 14 amino acids. The ends were cut back, 2 bases at V and 2 bases at J, with 9 bases in the middle. Germline V gene data show CDR1 as MNHNS and CDR2 as SASEGT. The CDR3 coding sequence is TGTGCCAGCAGTGAAAGGGCAGCTAACACTGAAGCTTTCTTT. Translated: CASSERAANTEAFF.

The chain is built from TRBV18 and TRBJ2-2; weak D call: TRBD1 (6 bases). Germline CDR1 reads KGHSH; CDR2 reads LQKENI. The CDR3 has 18 residues. V lost 4 bases, J lost 3 bases, and 21 bases lay in between. CDR3 coding DNA: TGTGCCAGCTCACGACCGACAGGTTCAACACCCGACACCGGGGAGCTGTTTTTT. The encoded protein is CASSRPTGSTPDTGELFF.

The chain combines TRBV7-9 with TRBJ1-6; a possible D gene is TRBD1 (6 bases). This CDR3 region has 13 residues. CDR1 SEHNR and CDR2 FQNEAQ come from the germline V gene (reference sequence). The V and J ends lost 10 bases and 5 bases respectively, with 12 bases between them. CDR3 DNA: TGTGCCACAGGGTCAGGGGATAATTCACCCCTCCACTTT. Translated: CATGSGDNSPLHF. Full variable domain (rest looked up from reference TRBV7-9 and TRBJ1-6): DTGVSQNPRHKITKRGQNVTFRCDPISEHNRLYWYRQTLGQGPEFLTYFQNEAQLEKSRLLSDRFSAERPKGSFSTLEIQRTEQGDSAMYLCATGSGDNSPLHFGNGTRLTVT.

This clone was seen a few times. The chain has TRBV19 and TRBJ2-2; 10 positions agree with TRBD2. Germline CDR1 reads LNHDA; CDR2 reads SQIVND (reference sequence). V dropped 11 bases and J dropped 4; count of bases not matched to a gene: 16. CDR3 length: 17 amino acids. CDR3 residues: CASFGQRGGRSTGELFF. CDR3 bases: TGTGCCTCTTTTGGACAGCGGGGGGGCCGTAGCACCGGGGAGCTGTTTTTT.

The chain couples TRBV11-1 to TRBJ2-3, with D possibly being TRBD1 (7 bases). The CDR3 loop spans 15 amino acids. The germline gives CDR1 SGHAT, CDR2 FQDESV (reference sequence). Trimming took off 6 bases at V and 5 bases at J, with 18 bases between the two ends. The CDR3 reads CASSSGGTVVDTQYF. CDR3 nucleotide sequence: TGTGCCAGCAGTTCAGGGGGGACTGTCGTAGATACGCAGTATTTT. Full variable domain (missing parts from reference TRBV11-1 and TRBJ2-3): EAEVAQSPRYKITEKSQAVAFWCDPISGHATLYWYRQILGQGPELLVQFQDESVVDDSQLPKDRFSAERLKGVDSTLKIQPAELGDSAMYLCASSSGGTVVDTQYFGPGTRLTVL.

The chain has TRBV4-1 and TRBJ2-1, with 9 bases identical to TRBD2. V dropped 4 bases and J dropped 4; count of bases not matched to a gene: 5. CDR1 and CDR2 (germline): MGHRA, YSYEKL. CDR3 length equals 15 residues. The CDR3 DNA is TGCGCCAGCAGCCCCGGACTAGCGAGATACAATGAGCAGTTCTTC. This gives the protein CASSPGLARYNEQFF.

The rearrangement uses TRBV4-1 and TRBJ1-3; D may be TRBD1 (6 bases). The CDR3 runs to 19 residues. Germline loops: CDR1 MGHRA, CDR2 YSYEKL. V was trimmed by 0 bases and J by 1 base, leaving 19 bases between them. The CDR3 here is CASSQDQGPRGASGNTIYF. CDR3 nucleotide sequence: TGCGCCAGCAGCCAAGATCAGGGCCCGAGGGGGGCGTCTGGAAACACCATATATTTT.

The chain recombines TRBV5-1 with TRBJ2-5; unclear D gene. Germline lookup yields CDR1 SGHRS and CDR2 YFSETQ. V lost 1 base to trimming and J lost 2 bases, with 9 bases between them. The CDR3 sequence is 14 residues long. This CDR3 reads CASSLITVQETQYF. CDR3 bases: TGCGCCAGCAGCTTGATCACAGTACAAGAGACCCAGTACTTC.

CDR3 nucleotides: TGCGCCAGCAGTCCGGGAGGTAGCCCAGATACGCAGTATTTT. Its translation: CASSPGGSPDTQYF. The chain employs TRBV10-1 and TRBJ2-3, with 7 bases matching TRBD2. The CDR3 sequence is 14 residues long. Germline V gene lookup returns CDR1 WNHNN and CDR2 SYGVQD (reference sequence). The V gene end was trimmed by 5 bases and the J gene end by 4 bases; junction bases not matched to a gene: 6.

This chain connects TRBV4-1 to TRBJ2-3, with D unclear. Germline assignment: CDR1 MGHRA and CDR2 YSYEKL. This CDR3 has 14 residues. Trimming took 1 base from V and 3 from J, leaving 8 bases between them. As DNA, the CDR3 is TGCGCCAGCAGCCAAGTAACAGCGACAGATACGCAGTATTTT. Translating it yields CASSQVTATDTQYF.

The chain recombines TRBV10-3 with TRBJ1-4; tentatively, D is TRBD1 (5 bases). The V and J ends lost 2 bases and 7 bases respectively, with 11 bases between them. Looked up from germline, CDR1 is ENHRY and CDR2 is SYGVKD. The CDR3 runs 14 residues. CDR3 protein: CAISEVQGSEKLFF. The CDR3 DNA follows: TGTGCCATCAGTGAGGTCCAGGGTAGTGAAAAACTGTTTTTT.